This is a list of T cell receptor beta chains from one sample in a study of T cell responses to AZD1222 COVID-19 vaccine. TCRdb's copy holds only in-frame clones and misses some; the assay was immunoSEQ multiplex PCR. Of fewer than 200,000 clones listed, roughly 89% are singletons. The material was peripheral blood, obtained 28 days after the second AZD1222 dose. Receptor source: an adult who received the AZD1222 COVID-19 vaccine. Each CDR3 is given with its conserved first and last residue. D genes are given only for firm matches. Not every row has a clone size; where given, it reads once, few, many or a size class.

TRBD1 TRBJ2-7 TRBV14 - TGTGCCAGCAGCCGACCACCGGGACAGGGGCGGGCCTACGAGCAGTACTTC CASSRPPGQGRAYEQYF
TRBD2 TRBJ2-1 TRBV5-6 - TGTGCCAGCAGCTTCCTAGCGGGGAGCTACAATGAGCAGTTCTTC CASSFLAGSYNEQFF
- TRBJ1-2 TRBV27 few TGTGCCAGCAGTTTAGGTGGAGTAGGGAACTATGGCTACACCTTC CASSLGGVGNYGYTF
- TRBJ1-4 TRBV15 - TGTGCCACCAGCAGATATGGCGGAGATAATGAAAAACTGTTTTTT CATSRYGGDNEKLFF
- TRBJ2-7 TRBV11-2 - TGTGCCAGCAGCTTATGGGCAGGGGCAAGCTCCTACGAGCAGTACTTC CASSLWAGASSYEQYF
- TRBJ2-2 TRBV5-6 - TGTGCCAGCAGCTTAAAGGGACCTAGCGTCGGGGAGCTGTTTTTT CASSLKGPSVGELFF
- TRBJ1-1 TRBV19 - TGTGCCAGTCGAGACCAGGGGAACACTGAAGCTTTCTTT CASRDQGNTEAFF
- TRBJ1-3 TRBV4-1 - TGCGCCAGCAGTCCCCGGGACCCTGGAAACACCATATATTTT CASSPRDPGNTIYF
- TRBJ2-1 TRBV7-2 once TGTGCCAGCCTAGGGCTTCTTAGATCGGATGAGCAGTTCTTC CASLGLLRSDEQFF
TRBD1 TRBJ1-4 TRBV12-3/TRBV12-4 - TGTGCCAGCAGTTTAAGGGACAGCGAAAAACTGTTTTTT CASSLRDSEKLFF
TRBD1 TRBJ1-2 TRBV5-6 once TGTGCCAGCAGCTTTATGACAGGGCTTGGGGGCTACACCTTC CASSFMTGLGGYTF
- TRBJ2-1 TRBV6-4 few TGTGCCAGCAGTGACTCAAGGGGGTCCTACAATGAGCAGTTCTTC CASSDSRGSYNEQFF
- TRBJ1-1 TRBV2 - TGTGCCAGCAGTGAACCCCCGAGCGGGCGAGTAGATGAAGCTTTCTTT CASSEPPSGRVDEAFF
TRBD1 TRBJ1-2 TRBV12-3/TRBV12-4 few TGTGCCAGCAGTGTAGGGACAGGAGCTGGCTACACCTTC CASSVGTGAGYTF
- TRBJ1-1 TRBV7-8 - TGTGCCAGCAGCAACCTACTGGGCACTGAAGCTTTCTTT CASSNLLGTEAFF
- TRBJ1-1 TRBV12-3/TRBV12-4 - TGTGCCAGCAGTGGGGGCTTGAACACTGAAGCTTTCTTT CASSGGLNTEAFF
- TRBJ1-3 TRBV6-1 - TGTGCCAGCAGTGTAGCTCGGGGGTTTGGAAACACCATATATTTT CASSVARGFGNTIYF
- TRBJ1-1 TRBV18 once TGTGCCAGCTCACCGTCCGGGTTGAACACTGAAGCTTTCTTT CASSPSGLNTEAFF
- TRBJ1-5 TRBV5-1 - TGCGCCAGCAGCTTGGAAGGGGCGCATAGCAATCAGCCCCAGCATTTT CASSLEGAHSNQPQHF
- TRBJ2-5 TRBV3-1/TRBV3-2 - TGTGCCAGCAGCCGAAGGTCGGAAGAGACCCAGTACTTC CASSRRSEETQYF
- TRBJ2-7 TRBV6-5 - TGTGCCAGCAACGGAGACTCCTACGAGCAGTACTTC CASNGDSYEQYF
- TRBJ1-2 TRBV27 - TGTGCCAGCGGCTCTGTGGGGCATGGCTACACCTTC CASGSVGHGYTF
TRBD2 TRBJ2-7 TRBV6-2/TRBV6-3 - TGTGCCAGCAGCCGTGGGGGGGGTTCCTACGAGCAGTACTTC CASSRGGGSYEQYF
TRBD1 TRBJ1-1 TRBV9 - TGTGCCAGCAGCGTGAGAGCGGGGACAGGGGGGACTGAAGCTTTCTTT CASSVRAGTGGTEAFF